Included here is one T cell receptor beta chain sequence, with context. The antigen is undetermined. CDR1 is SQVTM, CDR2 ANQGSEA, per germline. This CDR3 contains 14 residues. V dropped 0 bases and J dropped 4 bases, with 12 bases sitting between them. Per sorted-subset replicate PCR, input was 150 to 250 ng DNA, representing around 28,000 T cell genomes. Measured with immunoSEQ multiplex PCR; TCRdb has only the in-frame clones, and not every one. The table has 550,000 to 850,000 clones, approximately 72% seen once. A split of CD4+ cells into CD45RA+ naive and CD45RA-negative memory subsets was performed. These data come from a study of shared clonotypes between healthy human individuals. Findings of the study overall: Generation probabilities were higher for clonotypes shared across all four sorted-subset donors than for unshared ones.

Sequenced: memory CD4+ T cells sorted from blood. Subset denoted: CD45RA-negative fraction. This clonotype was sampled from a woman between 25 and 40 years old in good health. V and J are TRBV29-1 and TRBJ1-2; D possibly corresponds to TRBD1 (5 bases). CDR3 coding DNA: TGCAGCGTTGAAGAGGACCCGGGGGGCTATGGCTACACCTTC. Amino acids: CSVEEDPGGYGYTF.